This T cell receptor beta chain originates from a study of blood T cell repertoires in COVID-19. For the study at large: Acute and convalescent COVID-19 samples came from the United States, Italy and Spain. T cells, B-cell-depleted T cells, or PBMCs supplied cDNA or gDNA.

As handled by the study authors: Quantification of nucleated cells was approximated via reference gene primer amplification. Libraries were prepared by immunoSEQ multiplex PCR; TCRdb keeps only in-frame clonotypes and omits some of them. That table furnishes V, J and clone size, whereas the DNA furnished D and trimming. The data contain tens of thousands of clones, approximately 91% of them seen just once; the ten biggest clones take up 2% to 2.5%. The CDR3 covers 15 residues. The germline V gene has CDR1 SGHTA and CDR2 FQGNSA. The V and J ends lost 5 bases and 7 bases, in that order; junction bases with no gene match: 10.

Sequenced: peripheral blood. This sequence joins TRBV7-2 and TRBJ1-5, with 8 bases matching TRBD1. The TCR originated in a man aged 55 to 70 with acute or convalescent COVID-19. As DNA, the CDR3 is TGTGCCAGCAGCACAAGACAGGGGATGGAACAGCCCCAGCATTTT. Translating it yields CASSTRQGMEQPQHF.